A selection of T cell receptor beta chains follows, all from one sample in a study of metastatic and nonmetastatic thyroid tumors. Through MiXCR, TCRdb re-clonotyped the PCR reads. The profile shows approximately 30,000 clones, 15% to 20% of them singletons. The sample consisted of blood. These receptors were taken from a female donor with papillary thyroid cancer or a benign thyroid nodule (not recorded which). Some clones in this sample may be carry-over from other donors' samples. CDR3s leave out the opening cysteine and the closing phenylalanine or tryptophan. The D gene is left open where the match is weak.

d_call j_call v_call cdr3_aa
- TRBJ1-6 TRBV20-1 SARRTAANNSPLH
- TRBJ2-3 TRBV7-6 ASSLTAAPSTDTQY
TRBD1 TRBJ1-2 TRBV7-2 ASSRDRTGGYT
- TRBJ1-2 TRBV28 ASSSGGVSGAYGYT
TRBD1 TRBJ2-7 TRBV28 ASSSGTGLLTTVY
TRBD1 TRBJ2-6 TRBV27 ASTRQGASGANVLT
- TRBJ1-5 TRBV24-1 ATSDSDSYQPQH
- TRBJ2-2 TRBV7-3 ASSQMAGSAGELV
- TRBJ1-1 TRBV15 ATSRDLVGPQPGGTF
- TRBJ1-1 TRBV2 ASSEPTGQNTEAF
- TRBJ2-7 TRBV9 ASSPRDALTYEQY
TRBD2 TRBJ2-2 TRBV2 ASRISSGSGTGELF
- TRBJ1-2 TRBV2 ASSGGILNYGYT
TRBD1 TRBJ1-2 TRBV10-3 AISNRDRDTYGYS
TRBD1 TRBJ1-1 TRBV7-9 ASSPGQGARLDTEAF
TRBD1 TRBJ1-2 TRBV6-2/TRBV6-3 ASSYVGQGGTYGYT
TRBD1 TRBJ2-1 TRBV12-3/TRBV12-4 ASILSGTGYEQF
TRBD2 TRBJ2-5 TRBV11-2 ASSSGLAGQYSKETQY
TRBD1 TRBJ1-2 TRBV27 ASSTLMAGGYHYGYT
- TRBJ2-3 TRBV20-1 GGSSTDTQY
- TRBJ2-5 TRBV5-1 ASSLEGTSKETQY
TRBD2 TRBJ2-1 TRBV7-8 ASSPERGGYNEQF
- TRBJ1-5 TRBV20-1 SARFDNGFQPQH
TRBD1 TRBJ2-1 TRBV2 ASSRGQYNEQF
- TRBJ1-1 TRBV7-9 ASSKDPNTEAF
- TRBJ1-3 TRBV5-1 ASSLRTSSGNTIY
TRBD1 TRBJ1-2 TRBV9 ASSVGGTGESGYT
TRBD1 TRBJ1-2 TRBV7-8 ASSPRTGVNYGYT
- TRBJ1-3 TRBV9 ASSAEAGTGNTIY
- TRBJ1-4 TRBV28 ATPPPLG
TRBD1 TRBJ2-6 TRBV11-2 ASSLGTGTLSSGANVLT
TRBD2 TRBJ2-1 TRBV19 ASSIETSGSYNEQF
- TRBJ1-3 TRBV10-2 ASSESGRGNTIY
TRBD1 TRBJ1-1 TRBV11-1 ARRTGGHMATEAF
TRBD1 - TRBV5-4 ASSLAGDREETQY
- TRBJ2-2 TRBV20-1 SARASNTGELF
TRBD2 TRBJ2-5 TRBV9 ASSVEGLAGDVQETQY
TRBD2 TRBJ2-1 TRBV6-1 ASSPAGGINNEQF
TRBD1 TRBJ2-7 TRBV7-2 ASSWTGGSYEQY
- TRBJ2-1 TRBV20-1 SARWADRYNEQF
- TRBJ1-3 TRBV12-3/TRBV12-4 ASSLSPWGRFSGNTIY
- TRBJ1-2 TRBV4-1 ASSPSSSNNYGYT
- TRBJ2-5 TRBV3-1 ASSRRLDVGQETQY
- TRBJ1-1 TRBV6-1 ASSPGARGETEAF
TRBD1 TRBJ2-3 TRBV28 ASRPGQGVGDTQY
TRBD2 TRBJ2-7 TRBV12-3/TRBV12-4 ASSLAGGGRQGNPEQY
- TRBJ2-6 TRBV11-3 ASSNDATGANVLT
- TRBJ1-6 TRBV5-4 ASSRGGSRGDSPLH
- TRBJ1-6 TRBV19 ASSTVRDGDSPLH
TRBD1 TRBJ2-3 TRBV7-3 ASSFLGQGKDTQY
- TRBJ2-7 TRBV5-1 ASSPTLRNEQY